Listed here are 3 T cell receptor beta chains from one sample, sequenced in a study of cytomegalovirus exposure and HLA in healthy donors. In the PCR, 60 Vbeta and 13 Jbeta primers were used. Some clones are missing from TCRdb's copy, which holds only in-frame ones; the method was immunoSEQ multiplex PCR. Altogether fewer than 150,000 clones are present, nearly 80% being singletons, with the ten largest covering around 5%. The sequenced sample was PBMCs. Receptors originate from a male donor in good health and CMV-seronegative.

The chain recombines TRBV4-2 with TRBJ2-1, with unresolved D. Germline assignment: CDR1 LGHNA and CDR2 YNFKEQ. The ends were cut back, 1 base at V and 3 bases at J, with 4 bases in the middle. The CDR3 has 13 amino acids. CDR3 protein: CASSQGSYNEQFF. CDR3 nucleotide sequence: TGTGCCAGCAGCCAAGGGAGCTACAATGAGCAGTTCTTC.

V is TRBV5-4 and J is TRBJ1-2; the match to TRBD1 covers 7 bases. The CDR3 consists of 14 residues. The V gene end was trimmed by 4 bases and the J gene end by 8 bases; junction bases not matched to a gene: 11. Germline V CDR1 and CDR2: SGHNT, YYREEE (reference sequence). CDR3 sequence reads: CASSRGQNNVGYTF. The CDR3 DNA sequence: TGTGCCAGCAGCCGGGGACAGAACAACGTCGGCTACACCTTC.

The CDR3 DNA reads as TGTGCCAGCAGTTCCGGACAGGTTAAGCCCCACGAGCAGTACTTC. Translation gives CASSSGQVKPHEQYF. The gene calls are TRBV28 and TRBJ2-7, with TRBD1 matching over 7 bases. With 4 bases clipped from V and 5 bases from J, the junction kept 11 bases outside the gene matches. CDR1 is MDHEN and CDR2 is SYDVKM in the germline V gene. The CDR3 extends over 15 amino acids.